This TCR beta chain was sequenced in a study of blood T cell repertoires in COVID-19. As for the study in general: The United States, Italy and Spain provided the acute and convalescent COVID-19 samples. The cDNA or gDNA used as material had been derived from T cells, B-cell-depleted T cells, or PBMCs.

Recruited during active infection, patients (from Seattle) were subsequently followed longitudinally. Libraries were prepared by immunoSEQ multiplex PCR; TCRdb keeps only in-frame clonotypes and omits some of them. The sample contains approximately 190,000 clones, around 76% of which appear only once. CDR3 length equals 16 residues. Germline V lookup: CDR1 LGHDT, CDR2 YNNKEL (reference sequence). J gave up 4 bases and V 1 base, and 6 bases lay outside the gene matches. Input material: peripheral blood. This clonotype originated in a woman aged 55 to 70 with COVID-19, enrolled during active disease. The chain employs TRBV3-1 (or the pseudogene TRBV3-2) and TRBJ2-1, with TRBD2 matching over 8 bases. In nucleotides, the CDR3 is TGTGCCAGCAGCCAAGCAGCGGGGGCGATTTACAATGAGCAGTTCTTC. Translating gives CASSQAAGAIYNEQFF.